The 18 T cell receptor beta chains below all came from one sample that was sequenced in a study of blood T cell repertoires in COVID-19. The protocol was immunoSEQ multiplex PCR, while the TCRdb copy is restricted to in-frame clones and leaves out a portion. The sample carries approximately 260,000 clones, over 85% recorded once. Input material: PBMCs or T cells enriched from blood (not recorded which). The receptor source for this set is a woman in her fifties or sixties who had recovered from COVID-19.

V and J are TRBV21-1 and TRBJ2-1; the table's D call of TRBD1 was not tested on the DNA. TRBV21-1 corresponds to a pseudogene. The CDR3 runs 14 residues. The CDR3 DNA follows: TGTGCCAGCAGCATTCAGGGGGCGAGGAATGAGCAGTTCTTC. Its protein is CASSIQGARNEQFF.

This rearrangement joins TRBV25-1 to TRBJ2-7, with 7 bases aligning to TRBD1. The germline gives CDR1 MGHDK, CDR2 SYGVNS. The CDR3 extends over 13 amino acids. V shed 8 bases and J 9 bases; nucleotides not matched to a gene: 13. CDR3 nucleotide sequence: TGTGCCAGCCAAGCCGGGACAGCTACGTTGCAGTACTTC. It is translated as CASQAGTATLQYF.

This rearrangement joins TRBV18 to TRBJ2-3; D perhaps matches TRBD1 (6 bases). The CDR3 has 16 residues. The germline V gene has CDR1 KGHSH and CDR2 LQKENI. V lost 5 bases, J lost 0 bases, and 15 bases lay in between. The CDR3 is CASSSDTGISTDTQYF. Here the CDR3 DNA reads TGTGCCAGCTCATCCGACACAGGGATTAGCACAGATACGCAGTATTTT. Variable domain in full (rest from reference TRBV18 and TRBJ2-3): NAGVMQNPRHLVRRRGQEARLRCSPMKGHSHVYWYRQLPEEGLKFMVYLQKENIIDESGMPKERFSAEFPKEGPSILRIQQVVRGDSAAYFCASSSDTGISTDTQYFGPGTRLTVL.

The table lists this clone with a few counts. The chain joins TRBV29-1 to TRBJ2-7, with 11 bases lining up with TRBD2. In germline, CDR1 is SQVTM, CDR2 ANQGSEA. With V trimmed by 3 bases and J by 5 bases, 3 bases remained unmatched. This CDR3 spans 13 amino acids. The CDR3 DNA reads as TGCAGCGTTGATACTAGCGGGAGCAACGAGCAGTACTTC. Translation gives CSVDTSGSNEQYF.

The chain links TRBV4-1 to TRBJ1-4; the D gene is possibly TRBD1 (6 bases). Germline CDR1 reads MGHRA; CDR2 reads YSYEKL. The CDR3 is made up of 16 amino acids. The V gene lost 4 bases and the J gene lost 3 bases, with 15 bases spanning the gap. The CDR3 reads CASSLPPGQANEKLFF. The CDR3 region has the DNA TGCGCCAGCAGCCTTCCTCCGGGACAAGCTAATGAAAAACTGTTTTTT.

This clone was detected only a few times. The germline gene is not matched at one end of the junction; a read error may be the cause. The chain employs TRBV7-7 and TRBJ2-2; 11 nucleotides match TRBD2. CDR3 length equals 15 residues. Germline V gene lookup returns CDR1 SSHAT and CDR2 FNYEAQ (reference sequence). The CDR3 here is CASSQLAGAVGELFF. The CDR3 nucleotides are TGTGCTAGCAGCCAACTAGCGGGAGCGGTCGGGGAGCTGTTTTTT.

V gene TRBV5-4 combines with J gene TRBJ2-3, with TRBD2 as a possible D gene (6 bases). V was shortened by 5 bases and J by 3 bases, with 19 bases between the two germline ends. Germline CDR1 is SGHNT and CDR2 is YYREEE (reference sequence). There are 16 residues in the CDR3. CDR3 amino acids: CASRVSAGSGTDTQYF. The CDR3 nucleotides read TGTGCCAGCAGAGTCTCAGCCGGGAGTGGTACAGATACGCAGTATTTT.

This clone was found a few times. This CDR3 is also generated by other DNA sequences in the sample. V gene TRBV10-3 combines with J gene TRBJ2-3; TRBD2 matches 8 bases. V trimming: 2 bases; J trimming: 5 bases; junction bases outside the gene matches: 3. Germline V gene lookup returns CDR1 ENHRY and CDR2 SYGVKD. The CDR3 contains 14 residues. The DNA for the CDR3 is TGTGCCATCAGTGAGGGGCTAGCGGGAGATACGCAGTATTTT. Translation: CAISEGLAGDTQYF.

As regards this clone: One end of the junction fails to match germline, which may point to a read error. The genes are TRBV6-4 and TRBJ1-2; D is undetermined. Germline assignment: CDR1 MRHNA and CDR2 SNTAGT. The CDR3 has 8 amino acids. CDR3 protein: CASSRYSF. The DNA for the CDR3 is TGTGCCAGCAGCCGGTATTCCTTC.

The V and J genes are TRBV18 and TRBJ1-4, with unresolved D. Trimming shortened V by 3 bases and J by 8 bases, and 16 bases separated the two germline ends. Looked up from germline, CDR1 is KGHSH and CDR2 is LQKENI. The CDR3 has 15 residues. DNA for the CDR3: TGTGCCAGCTCACCGTGGCAGGTTACAATGGAAAAACTGTTTTTT. Encoded protein: CASSPWQVTMEKLFF.

The chain combines TRBV5-6 with TRBJ2-1; a weak D match, TRBD1 (6 bases). Germline CDR1 and CDR2: SGHDT and YYEEEE. V lost 2 bases and J lost 6, with 9 bases in between. The CDR3 is 13 amino acids. The CDR3 DNA sequence: TGTGCCAGCAGCTTTTTAGGGGGCAATGAGCAGTTCTTC. The encoded protein is CASSFLGGNEQFF.

The chain links TRBV2 to TRBJ2-2, with TRBD1 as a possible D gene (6 bases). This CDR3 is built from 16 residues. V was cut by 5 bases and J by 0 bases, with 13 bases left in between. Germline V gene data show CDR1 as SNHLY and CDR2 as FYNNEI. CDR3 sequence (DNA): TGTGCCAGCAGTAGTGGGGGCGGAACGAACACCGGGGAGCTGTTTTTT. Translated: CASSSGGGTNTGELFF.

V usage is TRBV7-3 and J usage is TRBJ1-1; no definite D call. The germline V and J ends were trimmed by 3 bases and 6 bases, with 11 bases remaining between them. This CDR3 comprises 13 residues. Germline CDR1 reads SGHTA; CDR2 reads FQGTGA. In DNA, the CDR3 is TGTGCCAGCAGCTTTCGGGGTGAAGCTGAAGCTTTCTTT. It specifies CASSFRGEAEAFF. The full variable domain, with the rest looked up from reference TRBV7-3 and TRBJ1-1, is GAGVSQTPSNKVTEKGKYVELRCDPISGHTALYWYRQSLGQGPEFLIYFQGTGAADDSGLPNDRFFAVRPEGSVSTLKIQRTERGDSAVYLCASSFRGEAEAFFGQGTRLTVV.

CDR3 in amino acids: CASSTGEVSRSYTF. In DNA, the CDR3 is TGTGCCAGCAGCACAGGGGAGGTCTCTAGGAGCTACACCTTC. The V gene is TRBV6-5, the J gene TRBJ1-2; 7 positions agree with TRBD1. Trimming at V came to 6 bases and at J to 9 bases, leaving 13 bases not matched to a gene. The CDR3 totals 14 residues. From germline, CDR1 is MNHEY and CDR2 SVGAGI.

The chain employs TRBV5-5 and TRBJ1-1; 7 bases map to TRBD1. The J segment lost 4 bases and the V segment lost 2 bases, leaving 5 bases of the junction unmatched. Germline V gene sequence: CDR1 SGHKS, CDR2 YYEKEE (reference sequence). This CDR3 is built from 14 residues. This CDR3 is CASSFLRTGTEAFF. CDR3 in DNA: TGTGCCAGCAGCTTTCTTCGGACAGGCACTGAAGCTTTCTTT.

The chain employs TRBV30 and TRBJ1-6; D is ambiguous. V was shortened by 0 bases and J by 6 bases, with 9 bases between the two germline ends. CDR3 size: 14 residues. CDR1 and CDR2 (germline): GTSNPN, SVGIG (reference sequence). The CDR3 region is CAWSVTSGNSPLHF. CDR3 DNA: TGTGCCTGGAGTGTAACCAGCGGTAATTCACCCCTCCACTTT.

The genes are TRBV5-8 and TRBJ2-2; the D is unclear. There are 17 residues in the CDR3. The germline CDR1 and CDR2 sequences are SGHTS and YDEGEE. Trimming removed 1 base from V and 4 bases from J, with 17 bases in between. The CDR3 protein is CASSLKTRSLSTGELFF. The CDR3 coding sequence is TGTGCCAGCAGCTTGAAAACAAGGAGTTTGTCCACCGGGGAGCTGTTTTTT.

The J gene is TRBJ1-1, the V gene TRBV5-1; D is undetermined. There are 12 residues in the CDR3. V lost 4 bases, J lost 1 base, and 5 bases lay in between. CDR1 and CDR2 from the germline V gene are SGHRS and YFSETQ. The DNA of the CDR3 is TGCGCCAGCAGCGGGCAGAACACTGAAGCTTTCTTT. This encodes CASSGQNTEAFF.